The rows below give T cell receptor beta chains drawn from one sample of a study of control samples from healthy donors and cancer patients. Assay: immunoSEQ multiplex PCR; the TCRdb copy retains only in-frame clones and omits some. The sample holds 350,000 to 450,000 clones; 90% are singletons and the top ten take 5.5% to 8%. Source material: PBMCs. These TCRs come from a middle-aged man with head and neck cancer. CDR3s include the opening cysteine and the closing phenylalanine or tryptophan. The D gene is left open where the match is weak. A row's size may be missing; if present it is once, few, many or a size class.

D gene | J gene | clone size | V gene | CDR3 length | CDR3 DNA | CDR3 protein
NA | TRBJ1-5 | NA | TRBV19 | 15 | TGTGCCAGTAGCCACCGGACGGTAGAAAATCAGCCCCAGCATTTT | CASSHRTVENQPQHF
TRBD1 | TRBJ2-5 | NA | TRBV7-9 | 15 | TGTGCCAGCAGCTTCCGGGACAGGTTACTAGAGACCCAGTACTTC | CASSFRDRLLETQYF
NA | TRBJ2-7 | NA | TRBV4-1 | 13 | TGCGCCAGCAGCTTTCGACAGGACTACGAGCAGTACTTC | CASSFRQDYEQYF
NA | TRBJ2-1 | NA | TRBV7-3 | 11 | TGTGCCAGCAGCAATAGAGGAGAGCAGTTCTTC | CASSNRGEQFF
NA | TRBJ1-2 | once | TRBV28 | 14 | TGTGCCAGCTGTTCCCAACCAGGCGTTTATGGCTACACCTTC | CASCSQPGVYGYTF
NA | TRBJ1-2 | NA | TRBV7-2 | 15 | TGTGCCAGCAGTATCCCCGTTAGCGAGGGGTATGGCTACACCTTC | CASSIPVSEGYGYTF
NA | TRBJ2-3 | NA | TRBV9 | 13 | TGTGCCAGCAGCGTAGTCGAGAGTGATACGCAGTATTTT | CASSVVESDTQYF
TRBD2 | TRBJ2-1 | NA | TRBV7-3 | 15 | TGTGCCAGCAGCCCGACTAGCGGGGGGGTCAATGAGCAGTTCTTC | CASSPTSGGVNEQFF
NA | TRBJ1-6 | NA | TRBV6-5 | 15 | TGTGCCAGCAGCGCCGACAGACTTTATAATTCACCCCTCCACTTT | CASSADRLYNSPLHF
NA | TRBJ2-7 | NA | TRBV5-8 | 12 | TGTGCCAGCAGCCGTTGGGGGTACGAGCAGTACTTC | CASSRWGYEQYF
NA | TRBJ2-7 | NA | TRBV27 | 13 | TGTGCCAGCAGAATGACGGGGACCTACGAGCAGTACTTC | CASRMTGTYEQYF
NA | TRBJ2-2 | once | TRBV14 | 16 | TGTGCCAGCAGCTACCGGGGCGCATCGAACACCGGGGAGCTGTTTTTT | CASSYRGASNTGELFF
TRBD1 | TRBJ1-2 | NA | TRBV2 | 11 | TGTGCCAGCAGGGACAGGTTGAGCTACACCTTC | CASRDRLSYTF
NA | TRBJ2-3 | NA | TRBV7-3 | 13 | TGTGCCAGCAGCGGATTCAGCACAGATACGCAGTATTTT | CASSGFSTDTQYF
NA | TRBJ1-1 | NA | TRBV5-6 | 13 | TGTGCCAGCAGCAACGGCCGAGGGACTGAAGCTTTCTTT | CASSNGRGTEAFF
TRBD1 | TRBJ1-1 | few | TRBV11-2 | 14 | TGTGCCAGCAGCAGGACAGGGGTGAACACTGAAGCTTTCTTT | CASSRTGVNTEAFF
NA | TRBJ2-2 | NA | TRBV5-4 | 17 | TGTGCCAGCAGCTTCCCCCCGGACAAGGTAAACCCCGGGGAGCTGTTTTTT | CASSFPPDKVNPGELFF
TRBD2 | TRBJ2-1 | NA | TRBV7-3 | 15 | TGTGCCAGCAGCCCCCTGACTAGCGGCCCGCGGGAGCAGTTCTTC | CASSPLTSGPREQFF
NA | TRBJ2-7 | NA | TRBV9 | 12 | TGTGCCAGCAGCGCCCTGGGGGGCGAGCAGTACTTC | CASSALGGEQYF
TRBD1 | TRBJ1-2 | NA | TRBV28 | 14 | TGTGCCAGCAGTCGGACAGGGGGCGTCTTGGGCTACACCTTC | CASSRTGGVLGYTF
TRBD2 | TRBJ2-7 | NA | TRBV25-1 | 18 | TGTGCCAGCAGTGGCTCGGGCCTCGGGACTAGCTCCTTCTACGAGCAGTACTTC | CASSGSGLGTSSFYEQYF
NA | TRBJ1-2 | NA | TRBV28 | 13 | TGTGCCAGCAGCCTCTCAAGGGGAGCAGGCTACACCTTC | CASSLSRGAGYTF
TRBD1 | TRBJ1-2 | NA | TRBV10-3 | 14 | TGTGCCATCAGTTTTGGACAGGGCGACTATGGCTACACCTTC | CAISFGQGDYGYTF
NA | TRBJ1-1 | NA | TRBV9 | 15 | TGTGCCAGCAGCGTAGGAGAACGAAGGAACACTGAAGCTTTCTTT | CASSVGERRNTEAFF
TRBD1 | TRBJ2-7 | NA | TRBV19 | 16 | TGTGCCAGTAGCAACCCAGGACAGGGACCGACCTACGAGCAGTACTTC | CASSNPGQGPTYEQYF
NA | TRBJ1-1 | NA | TRBV7-3 | 13 | TGTGCCAGCAGCTTAAGCGGGAACACTGAAGCTTTCTTT | CASSLSGNTEAFF